A single sample gave rise to the 14 T cell receptor beta chains below, sequenced in a study of long-term antiretroviral therapy in people with HIV. The authors ran the immunoSEQ assay, v3.0, at survey level. The method was immunoSEQ multiplex PCR; TCRdb's version includes in-frame clones alone and lacks a portion of them. Among some 30,000 clones listed, roughly 85% were seen once. This specimen consisted of unsorted PBMCs, obtained approximately 3.5 years after starting antiretroviral therapy. Receptor source: a man between 18 and 29 years old with HIV.

The J gene is TRBJ2-7, the V gene TRBV7-2, with D perhaps matching TRBD1 (6 bases). V dropped 1 base and J dropped 0 bases, with 10 bases sitting between them. The CDR3 totals 15 residues. CDR1 and CDR2 (germline): SGHTA, FQGNSA. CDR3 residues: CASSLVPGASYEQYF. CDR3 nucleotides: TGTGCCAGCAGCTTAGTACCAGGGGCCTCCTACGAGCAGTACTTC.

The CDR3 region is CASSLLGDEQFF. DNA for the CDR3: TGTGCCAGCAGCTTATTAGGCGATGAGCAGTTCTTC. This chain joins TRBV7-2 and TRBJ2-1; D remains ambiguous. The CDR3 has 12 residues. V was pared by 2 bases and J by 8 bases, with 7 bases between. Germline CDR1 is SGHTA and CDR2 is FQGNSA.

The genes are TRBV5-6 and TRBJ2-7; TRBD1 matches at 10 bases. After removal of 4 bases from V and 2 bases from J, the junction contained 3 bases not matched to a gene. The CDR3 extends over 14 amino acids. Germline CDR1 reads SGHDT; CDR2 reads YYEEEE. CDR3 in amino acids: CASSPGTGAYEQYF. CDR3 bases: TGTGCCAGCAGCCCCGGGACAGGGGCCTACGAGCAGTACTTC.

This clone is a singleton in its sample. The chain uses TRBV5-4 and TRBJ1-1; TRBD1 matches 7 bases. V lost 4 bases and J lost 1; bases outside the gene matches: 4. The CDR3 contains 14 residues. Germline values: CDR1 SGHNT, CDR2 YYREEE (reference sequence). CDR3 nucleotides: TGTGCCAGCAGCCCGGACAGGTGGAACACTGAAGCTTTCTTT. This sequence encodes CASSPDRWNTEAFF.

The rearrangement links TRBV11-2 to TRBJ2-1; 10 bases map to TRBD1. CDR1 and CDR2 (germline): SGHAT, FQNNGV. CDR3 size: 16 residues. The J segment lost 5 bases and the V segment lost 1 base, leaving 5 bases of the junction unmatched. CDR3 amino acids: CASSLAAGTGDNEQFF. The CDR3 DNA sequence: TGTGCCAGCAGCTTAGCCGCCGGGACAGGGGACAATGAGCAGTTCTTC.

The chain joins TRBV27 to TRBJ2-3; D possibly matches TRBD1 or TRBD2 (6 bases each). The CDR3 sequence is 16 residues long. With 1 base removed from V and 3 bases from J, the gap between germline ends came to 14 bases. The germline V gene encodes CDR1 MNHEY and CDR2 SMNVEV (reference sequence). In DNA, the CDR3 is TGTGCCAGCAGTTTATTTGGGAGGAGGGGGACAGATACGCAGTATTTT. The encoded protein is CASSLFGRRGTDTQYF.

J is TRBJ1-1 and V is TRBV19, with a possible D match to TRBD1 (5 bases). Germline V gives CDR1 LNHDA, CDR2 SQIVND (reference sequence). The CDR3 runs 13 residues. Trimming shortened V by 6 bases and J by 3 bases, and 11 bases separated the two germline ends. The CDR3 DNA reads as TGTGCCAGTAGCCCCGGGGGTTACACTGAAGCTTTCTTT. Residues: CASSPGGYTEAFF.

CDR3: CASSVEYSSYEQYF. The CDR3 region has the DNA TGTGCCAGCAGCGTGGAGTACTCCTCCTACGAGCAGTACTTC. The genes are TRBV9 and TRBJ2-7; D is undetermined. CDR3 length equals 14 residues. Trimming cost V 2 bases and J 0 bases, with 9 bases left between them. Germline CDR1 is SGDLS and CDR2 is YYNGEE.

The J gene is TRBJ2-7, the V gene TRBV18; perhaps TRBD1 as D (6 bases). Deletions cut 2 bases from V and 5 bases from J, with 10 bases between. The CDR3 sequence is 13 residues long. In germline, CDR1 is KGHSH, CDR2 LQKENI. In nucleotides, the CDR3 is TGTGCCAGCTCACCATCCTACAGGGACGAGCAGTACTTC. Protein product: CASSPSYRDEQYF.

The chain has TRBV19 and TRBJ2-7, with D possibly being TRBD1 (5 bases). Trimming removed 7 bases at V and 2 bases at J, with 18 bases between. The CDR3 is 15 amino acids. Germline assignment: CDR1 LNHDA and CDR2 SQIVND (reference sequence). The CDR3 DNA follows: TGTGCCAGTACCTTAGCAGGGTACGGCGCCTACGAGCAGTACTTC. Translation: CASTLAGYGAYEQYF.

The chain is built from TRBV7-2 and TRBJ2-1; 8 positions agree with TRBD2. Germline V CDR1 and CDR2: SGHTA, FQGNSA. The V segment lost 4 bases and the J segment 6 bases; nucleotides outside the gene matches: 14. The CDR3 totals 17 residues. Here the CDR3 reads CASSSGERERVSNEQFF. The CDR3 DNA sequence: TGTGCCAGCAGCTCAGGGGAGCGGGAGAGGGTCTCCAATGAGCAGTTCTTC.

This clone was observed a few times. V gene TRBV19 combines with J gene TRBJ2-1; D uncertain. Germline V gene lookup returns CDR1 LNHDA and CDR2 SQIVND (reference sequence). The CDR3 runs to 10 residues. Trimming shortened V by 5 bases and J by 8 bases, and 4 bases separated the two germline ends. CDR3 sequence (DNA): TGTGCCAGTAGTCTCGATGAGCAGTTCTTC. It codes for CASSLDEQFF.

The gene calls are TRBV7-2 and TRBJ1-5; the D gene is possibly TRBD1 (5 bases). Trimming shortened V by 4 bases and J by 4 bases, and 14 bases separated the two germline ends. The CDR3 loop spans 15 amino acids. The germline CDR1 and CDR2 sequences are SGHTA and FQGNSA. The CDR3 loop is CASSSSGTQNQPQHF. Here the CDR3 DNA reads TGTGCCAGCAGCTCCTCCGGGACCCAAAATCAGCCCCAGCATTTT. The full variable domain, rest sourced from reference TRBV7-2 and TRBJ1-5, is GAGVSQSPSNKVTEKGKDVELRCDPISGHTALYWYRQSLGQGLEFLIYFQGNSAPDKSGLPSDRFSAERTGGSVSTLTIQRTQQEDSAVYLCASSSSGTQNQPQHFGDGTRLSIL.

The rearrangement uses TRBV19 and TRBJ2-1; 8 positions agree with TRBD1. CDR1 and CDR2 (germline): LNHDA, SQIVND (reference sequence). The CDR3 has 15 amino acids. J was trimmed by 2 bases and V by 5 bases; bases with no gene match: 5. The CDR3 sequence: CASSSDRGPYNEQFF. CDR3 in DNA: TGTGCCAGTAGTTCCGACAGGGGTCCCTACAATGAGCAGTTCTTC.